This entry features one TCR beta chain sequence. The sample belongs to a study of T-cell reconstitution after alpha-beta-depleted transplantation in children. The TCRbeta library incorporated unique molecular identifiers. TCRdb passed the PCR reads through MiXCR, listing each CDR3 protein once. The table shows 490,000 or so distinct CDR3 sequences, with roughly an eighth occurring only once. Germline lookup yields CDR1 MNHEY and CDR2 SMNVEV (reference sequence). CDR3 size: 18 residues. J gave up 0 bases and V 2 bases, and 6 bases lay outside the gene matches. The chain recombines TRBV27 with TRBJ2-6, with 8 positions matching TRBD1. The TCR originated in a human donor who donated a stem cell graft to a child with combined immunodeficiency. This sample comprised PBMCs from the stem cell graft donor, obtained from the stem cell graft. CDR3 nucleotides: TGTGCCAGCAGTTTAAGACAGGGGTTCAACTCTGGGGCCAACGTCCTGACTTTC. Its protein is CASSLRQGFNSGANVLTF.